These 6 T cell receptor beta chains were sequenced from one sample in a study of cytomegalovirus exposure and HLA in healthy donors. Primers included in the PCR were 60 Vbeta and 13 Jbeta primers. The protocol was immunoSEQ multiplex PCR, while the TCRdb copy is restricted to in-frame clones and leaves out a portion. The data hold around 98,000 clones, with over 60% observed a single time. The material sequenced was PBMCs. These receptors were collected from a human donor in good health.

J is TRBJ2-1 and V is TRBV6-6, with TRBD1 matching 9 bases. The CDR3 has 16 amino acids. From germline, CDR1 is MNHNY and CDR2 SVGAGI (reference sequence). The V segment lost 5 bases and the J segment 4 bases; nucleotides outside the gene matches: 9. The CDR3 is CASSGMGTGMYNEQFF. CDR3 bases: TGTGCCAGCAGTGGAATGGGGACAGGGATGTACAATGAGCAGTTCTTC.

The gene calls are TRBV27 and TRBJ2-1, with a weak D call TRBD2 (5 bases). Germline V gene data show CDR1 as MNHEY and CDR2 as SMNVEV (reference sequence). This CDR3 comprises 16 residues. V gave up 5 bases and J gave up 4 bases, with 18 bases separating them. The CDR3 region has the DNA TGTGCCAGCAGTGCCCCTTCTCTAGGCGGGTACAATGAGCAGTTCTTC. Amino acid sequence: CASSAPSLGGYNEQFF.

The J gene is TRBJ1-1, the V gene TRBV9; D is unresolved. Germline values: CDR1 SGDLS, CDR2 YYNGEE. V shed 4 bases and J shed 6 bases, with 19 bases lying between them. The CDR3 consists of 15 residues. CDR3 sequence reads: CASSRGSLGRAEAFF. The CDR3 coding sequence is TGTGCCAGCAGCCGCGGGTCACTTGGGCGGGCTGAAGCTTTCTTT.

The rearrangement links TRBV25-1 to TRBJ1-6; TRBD1 agrees at 7 bases. CDR1 is MGHDK, CDR2 SYGVNS, per germline. CDR3 length equals 16 residues. The V gene end was trimmed by 6 bases and the J gene end by 6 bases; junction bases not matched to a gene: 11. The CDR3 spells CASSNPTGVFNSPLHF. DNA of the CDR3: TGTGCCAGCAGCAACCCTACAGGGGTTTTTAATTCACCCCTCCACTTT.

J is TRBJ2-1 and V is TRBV29-1; D remains unclear. The V end was cut by 4 bases, the J end by 8 bases, with 9 bases between. Germline lookup yields CDR1 SQVTM and CDR2 ANQGSEA. The CDR3 consists of 11 residues. The CDR3 DNA is TGCAGCGTTGGGGCGATAGATGAGCAGTTCTTC. This codes for CSVGAIDEQFF.

The chain is built from TRBV7-2 and TRBJ2-1; 8 bases are shared with TRBD2. Germline values: CDR1 SGHTA, CDR2 FQGNSA. V lost 5 bases, J lost 7 bases, and 10 bases stayed unmatched. This CDR3 contains 15 residues. In DNA, the CDR3 is TGTGCCAGCAGCGTCGGGGGTAGCGGGAAAAATGAGCAGTTCTTC. Protein: CASSVGGSGKNEQFF.